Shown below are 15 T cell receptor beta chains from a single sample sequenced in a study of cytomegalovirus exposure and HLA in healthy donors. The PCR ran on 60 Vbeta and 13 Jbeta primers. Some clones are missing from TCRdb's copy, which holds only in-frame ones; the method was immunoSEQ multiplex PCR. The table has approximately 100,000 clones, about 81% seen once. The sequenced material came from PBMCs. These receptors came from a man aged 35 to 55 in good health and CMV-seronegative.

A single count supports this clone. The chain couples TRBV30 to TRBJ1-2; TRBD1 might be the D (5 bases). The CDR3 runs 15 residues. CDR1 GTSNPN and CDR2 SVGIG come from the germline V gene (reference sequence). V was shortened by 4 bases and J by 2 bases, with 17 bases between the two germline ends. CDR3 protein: CAWTARALRNYGYTF. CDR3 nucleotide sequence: TGTGCCTGGACGGCCAGGGCTTTACGGAACTATGGCTACACCTTC.

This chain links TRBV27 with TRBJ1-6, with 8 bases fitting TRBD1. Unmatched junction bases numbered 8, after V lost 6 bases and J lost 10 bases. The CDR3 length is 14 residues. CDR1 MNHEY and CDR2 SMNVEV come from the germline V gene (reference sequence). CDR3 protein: CASSTGQGDSPLHF. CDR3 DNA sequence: TGTGCCAGCAGCACCGGACAGGGTGACTCACCCCTCCACTTT.

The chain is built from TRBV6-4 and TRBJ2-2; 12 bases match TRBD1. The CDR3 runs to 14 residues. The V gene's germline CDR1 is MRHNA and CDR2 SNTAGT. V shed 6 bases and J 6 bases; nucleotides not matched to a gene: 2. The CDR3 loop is CASSRDRGPGELFF. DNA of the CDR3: TGTGCCAGCAGCCGGGACAGGGGGCCCGGGGAGCTGTTTTTT.

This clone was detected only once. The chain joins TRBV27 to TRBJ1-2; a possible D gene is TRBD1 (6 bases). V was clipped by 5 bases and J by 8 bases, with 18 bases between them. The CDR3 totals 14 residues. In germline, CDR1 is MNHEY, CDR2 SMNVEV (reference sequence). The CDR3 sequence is CASSPREGVGGYTF. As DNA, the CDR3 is TGTGCCAGCAGTCCTAGGGAGGGGGTGGGAGGCTACACCTTC.

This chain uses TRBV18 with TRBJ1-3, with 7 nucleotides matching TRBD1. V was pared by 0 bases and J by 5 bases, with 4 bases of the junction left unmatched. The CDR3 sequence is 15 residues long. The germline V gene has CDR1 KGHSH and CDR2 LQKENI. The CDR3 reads CASSPPGTARNTIYF. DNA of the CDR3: TGTGCCAGCTCACCACCAGGGACAGCTCGAAACACCATATATTTT.

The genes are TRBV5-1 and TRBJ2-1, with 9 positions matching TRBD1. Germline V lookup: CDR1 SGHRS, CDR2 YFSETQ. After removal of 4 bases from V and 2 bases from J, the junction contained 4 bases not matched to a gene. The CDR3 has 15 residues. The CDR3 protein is CASSIRTGAYNEQFF. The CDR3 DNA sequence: TGCGCCAGCAGCATACGGACAGGGGCCTACAATGAGCAGTTCTTC.

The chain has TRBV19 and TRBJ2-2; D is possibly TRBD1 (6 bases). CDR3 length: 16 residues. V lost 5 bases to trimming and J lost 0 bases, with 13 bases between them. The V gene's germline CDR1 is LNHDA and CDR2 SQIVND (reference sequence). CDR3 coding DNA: TGTGCCAGTAGTTCGCACGGGACACCGAACACCGGGGAGCTGTTTTTT. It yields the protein CASSSHGTPNTGELFF.

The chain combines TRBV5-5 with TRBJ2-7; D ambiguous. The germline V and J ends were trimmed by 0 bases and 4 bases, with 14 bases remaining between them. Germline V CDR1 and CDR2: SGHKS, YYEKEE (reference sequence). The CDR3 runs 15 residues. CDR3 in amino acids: CASSLEAQSAYEQYF. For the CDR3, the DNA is TGTGCCAGCAGCTTGGAAGCGCAAAGTGCTTACGAGCAGTACTTC.

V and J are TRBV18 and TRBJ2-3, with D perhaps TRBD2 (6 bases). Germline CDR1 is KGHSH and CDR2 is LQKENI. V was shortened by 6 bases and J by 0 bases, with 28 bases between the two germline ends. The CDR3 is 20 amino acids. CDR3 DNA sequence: TGTGCCAGCTCCCTCGGACATGTGACCCGGGACTCGATAAGCACAGATACGCAGTATTTT. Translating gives CASSLGHVTRDSISTDTQYF.

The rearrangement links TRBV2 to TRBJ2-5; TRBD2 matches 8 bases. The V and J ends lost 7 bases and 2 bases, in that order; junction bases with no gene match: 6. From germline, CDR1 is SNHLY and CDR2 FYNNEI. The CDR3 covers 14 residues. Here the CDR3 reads CASKRGGPQETQYF. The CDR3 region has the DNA TGTGCCAGCAAACGGGGGGGACCGCAAGAGACCCAGTACTTC.

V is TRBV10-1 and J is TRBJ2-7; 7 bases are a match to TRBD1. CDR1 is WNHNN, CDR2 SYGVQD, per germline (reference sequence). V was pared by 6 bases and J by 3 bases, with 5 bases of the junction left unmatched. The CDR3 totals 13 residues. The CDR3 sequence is CASRGTEHYEQYF. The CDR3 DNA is TGCGCCAGCAGAGGGACAGAGCACTACGAGCAGTACTTC.

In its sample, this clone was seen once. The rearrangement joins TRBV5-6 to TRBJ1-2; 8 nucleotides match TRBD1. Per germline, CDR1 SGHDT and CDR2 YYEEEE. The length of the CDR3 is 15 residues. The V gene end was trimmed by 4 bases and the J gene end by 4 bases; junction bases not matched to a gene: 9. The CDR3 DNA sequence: TGTGCCAGCAGCGGTAGGACAGGGTCGGCCTATGGCTACACCTTC. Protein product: CASSGRTGSAYGYTF. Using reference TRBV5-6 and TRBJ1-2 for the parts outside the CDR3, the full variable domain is DAGVTQSPTHLIKTRGQQVTLRCSPKSGHDTVSWYQQALGQGPQFIFQYYEEEERQRGNFPDRFSGHQFPNYSSELNVNALLLGDSALYLCASSGRTGSAYGYTFGSGTRLTVV.

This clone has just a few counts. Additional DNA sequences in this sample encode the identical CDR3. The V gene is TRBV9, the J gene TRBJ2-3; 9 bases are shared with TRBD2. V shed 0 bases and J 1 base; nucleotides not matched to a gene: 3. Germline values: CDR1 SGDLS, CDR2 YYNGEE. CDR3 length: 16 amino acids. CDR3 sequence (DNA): TGTGCCAGCAGCGTAGGTTCTAGCGGGGGCACAGATACGCAGTATTTT. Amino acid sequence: CASSVGSSGGTDTQYF. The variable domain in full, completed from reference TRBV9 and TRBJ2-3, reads DSGVTQTPKHLITATGQRVTLRCSPRSGDLSVYWYQQSLDQGLQFLIQYYNGEERAKGNILERFSAQQFPDLHSELNLSSLELGDSALYFCASSVGSSGGTDTQYFGPGTRLTVL.

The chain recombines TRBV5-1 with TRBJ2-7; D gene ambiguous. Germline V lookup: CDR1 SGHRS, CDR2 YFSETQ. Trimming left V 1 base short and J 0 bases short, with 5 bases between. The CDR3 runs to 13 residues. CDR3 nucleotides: TGCGCCAGCAGCTTGACTGTCTCCTACGAGCAGTACTTC. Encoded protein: CASSLTVSYEQYF.

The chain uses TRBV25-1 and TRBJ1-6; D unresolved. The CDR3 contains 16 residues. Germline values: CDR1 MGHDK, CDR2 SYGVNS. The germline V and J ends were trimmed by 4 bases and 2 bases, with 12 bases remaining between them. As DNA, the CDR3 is TGTGCCAGCAGTGCCCCAACGGTCACCTATAATTCACCCCTCCACTTT. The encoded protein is CASSAPTVTYNSPLHF.